This T cell receptor beta chain was recovered during a study of blood T cell repertoires in COVID-19. About the research overall: PBMCs, B-cell-depleted T cells, or T cells provided the cDNA or gDNA that made up the material.

In the authors' workflow: Amplifying reference gene primers gave estimates of nucleated cell counts. Some clones are missing from TCRdb's copy, which holds only in-frame ones; the method was immunoSEQ multiplex PCR. The V and J calls and clone size were taken over from that table, and D and trimming were inferred from the DNA. This sample yields hundreds of thousands of clones, of which 65% to 90% are seen a single time; roughly 4.5% belongs to the top ten. Which cohort a participant joined came from the clinical history participants gave. Trimming cost V 3 bases and J 2 bases, with 7 bases left between them. The CDR3 runs to 13 residues. Germline CDR1 SGHAT, CDR2 FQNNGV.

This chain uses TRBV11-2 with TRBJ2-5, with D hard to call. This sequence was found in a young man who had recovered from COVID-19. Sequencing was done on a sample of PBMCs or T cells enriched from blood (not recorded which). This CDR3 reads CASSFWHQETQYF. The CDR3 DNA is TGTGCCAGCAGCTTTTGGCATCAAGAGACCCAGTACTTC.